The clone carrying this T cell receptor beta chain was recorded many times. These data are taken from a study of T-cell reconstitution after alpha-beta-depleted transplantation in children. The TCRbeta library was prepared with unique molecular identifiers. TCRdb re-called the PCR reads with MiXCR, one entry per CDR3 protein. Found here are 200,000 to 250,000 distinct CDR3 sequences, about a tenth of them singletons; the top ten hold over 25%. The CDR3 is made up of 13 amino acids. V was pared by 7 bases and J by 0 bases, with 12 bases between. CDR1 SQVTM and CDR2 ANQGSEA come from the germline V gene.

The specimen was PBMCs, collected before TCRalphabeta/CD19-depleted stem cell transplant. The clonotype comes from a child younger than two with acute myeloid leukemia, due to receive a stem cell transplant. V is TRBV29-1 and J is TRBJ1-1, with D unclear. CDR3 loop: CSATTPLNTEAFF. The DNA of the CDR3 is TGCAGCGCCACGACACCATTGAACACTGAAGCTTTCTTT. Looking up the rest from reference TRBV29-1 and TRBJ1-1 gives the full variable domain: SAVISQKPSRDICQRGTSLTIQCQVDSQVTMMFWYRQQPGQSLTLIATANQGSEATYESGFVIDKFPISRPNLTFSTLTVSNMSPEDSSIYLCSATTPLNTEAFFGQGTRLTVV.